This entry is about one T cell receptor (beta chain). This sample is part of a study of blood T cell repertoires in COVID-19. Across the study: The United States, Italy and Spain were the sources of the acute and convalescent COVID-19 samples.

Data came from immunoSEQ multiplex PCR; TCRdb stores just in-frame clones and leaves some out. Among more than 150,000 clones, 70% to 85% were seen once, and the ten largest hold roughly 13%. This CDR3 has 12 residues. Looked up from germline, CDR1 is SQVTM and CDR2 is ANQGSEA. The V end was cut by 5 bases, the J end by 13 bases, with 20 bases between. The sequenced sample was peripheral blood. The source is a middle-aged man who had recovered from COVID-19. This chain uses TRBV29-1 with TRBJ1-1; maybe TRBD1 (5 bases). The DNA for the CDR3 is TGCAGCGTTAACCTACCCGGGGGGGTAGTTTTCTTT. Its protein product is CSVNLPGGVVFF.